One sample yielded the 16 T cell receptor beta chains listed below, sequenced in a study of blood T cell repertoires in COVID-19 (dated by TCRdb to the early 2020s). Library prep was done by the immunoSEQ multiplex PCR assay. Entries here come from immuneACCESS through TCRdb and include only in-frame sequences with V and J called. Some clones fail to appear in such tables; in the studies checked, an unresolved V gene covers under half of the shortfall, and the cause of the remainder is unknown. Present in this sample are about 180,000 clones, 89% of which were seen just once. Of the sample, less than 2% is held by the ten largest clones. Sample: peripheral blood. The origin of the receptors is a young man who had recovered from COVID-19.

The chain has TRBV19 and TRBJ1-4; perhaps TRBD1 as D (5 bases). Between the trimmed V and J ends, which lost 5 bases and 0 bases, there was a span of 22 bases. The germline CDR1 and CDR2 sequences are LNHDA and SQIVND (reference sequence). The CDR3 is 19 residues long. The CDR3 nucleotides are TGTGCCAGTAGTCTCCTACTAACCAGGAGGGGTACAACTAATGAAAAACTGTTTTTT. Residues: CASSLLLTRRGTTNEKLFF.

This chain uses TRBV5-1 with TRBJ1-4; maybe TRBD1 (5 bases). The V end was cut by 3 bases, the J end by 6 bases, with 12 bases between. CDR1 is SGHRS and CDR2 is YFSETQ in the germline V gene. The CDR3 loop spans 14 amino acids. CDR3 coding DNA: TGCGCCAGCAGCTCGCGGGGGAGTTATGAAAAACTGTTTTTT. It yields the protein CASSSRGSYEKLFF.

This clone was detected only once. The CDR3 loop reads CASSQDPGSSGANVLTF. For the CDR3, the DNA is TGCGCCAGCAGCCAAGACCCGGGGAGCTCTGGGGCCAACGTCCTGACTTTC. The J gene is TRBJ2-6, the V gene TRBV4-3; D is possibly TRBD2 (5 bases). From germline, CDR1 is LGHNA and CDR2 YSLEER. The V end was cut by 0 bases, the J end by 0 bases, with 9 bases between. The CDR3 is 17 amino acids.

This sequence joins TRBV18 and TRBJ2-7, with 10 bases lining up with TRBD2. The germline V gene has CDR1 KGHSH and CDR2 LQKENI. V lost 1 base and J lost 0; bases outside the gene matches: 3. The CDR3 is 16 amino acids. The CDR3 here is CASSPLAGGSSYEQYF. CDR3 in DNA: TGTGCCAGCTCACCACTAGCGGGAGGCAGCTCCTACGAGCAGTACTTC.

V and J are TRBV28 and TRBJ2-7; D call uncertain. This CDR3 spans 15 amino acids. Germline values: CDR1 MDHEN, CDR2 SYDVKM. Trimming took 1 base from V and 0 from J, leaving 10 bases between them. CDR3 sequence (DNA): TGTGCCAGCAGTTTATCGGGTTCAAGCTCCTACGAGCAGTACTTC. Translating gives CASSLSGSSSYEQYF.

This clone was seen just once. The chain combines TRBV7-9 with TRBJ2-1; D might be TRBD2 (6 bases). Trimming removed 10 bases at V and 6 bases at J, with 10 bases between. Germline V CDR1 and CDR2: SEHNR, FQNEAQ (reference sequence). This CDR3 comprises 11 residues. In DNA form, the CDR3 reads TGTGCCATGCAGGGAGGCAATGAGCAGTTCTTC. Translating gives CAMQGGNEQFF.

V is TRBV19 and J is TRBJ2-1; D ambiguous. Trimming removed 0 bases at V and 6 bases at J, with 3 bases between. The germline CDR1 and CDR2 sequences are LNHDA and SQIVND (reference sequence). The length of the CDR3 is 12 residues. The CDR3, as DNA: TGTGCCAGTAGTATAGACCGCAATGAGCAGTTCTTC. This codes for CASSIDRNEQFF.

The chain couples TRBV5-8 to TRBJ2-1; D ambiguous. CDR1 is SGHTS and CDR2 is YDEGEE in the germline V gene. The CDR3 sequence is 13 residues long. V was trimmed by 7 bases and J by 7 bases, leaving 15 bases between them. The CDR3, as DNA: TGTGCCAGCCACCGTCGGTTTCGTAATGAGCAGTTCTTC. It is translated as CASHRRFRNEQFF. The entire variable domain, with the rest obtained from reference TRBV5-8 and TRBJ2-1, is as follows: EAGVTQSPTHLIKTRGQQATLRCSPISGHTSVYWYQQALGLGLQFLLWYDEGEERNRGNFPPRFSGRQFPNYSSELNVNALELEDSALYLCASHRRFRNEQFFGPGTRLTVL.

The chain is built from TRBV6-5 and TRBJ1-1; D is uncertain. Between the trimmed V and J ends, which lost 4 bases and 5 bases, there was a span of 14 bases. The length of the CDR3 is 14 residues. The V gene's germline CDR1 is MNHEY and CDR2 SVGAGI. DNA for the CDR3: TGTGCCAGCAGTTCCGGGGTTAGATGGACTGAAGCTTTCTTT. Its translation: CASSSGVRWTEAFF.

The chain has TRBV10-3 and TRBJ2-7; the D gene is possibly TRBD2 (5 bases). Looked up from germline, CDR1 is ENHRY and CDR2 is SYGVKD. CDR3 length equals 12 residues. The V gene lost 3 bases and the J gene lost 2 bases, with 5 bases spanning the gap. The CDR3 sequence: CAISDGAYEQYF. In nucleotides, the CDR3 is TGTGCCATCAGTGACGGGGCCTACGAGCAGTACTTC.

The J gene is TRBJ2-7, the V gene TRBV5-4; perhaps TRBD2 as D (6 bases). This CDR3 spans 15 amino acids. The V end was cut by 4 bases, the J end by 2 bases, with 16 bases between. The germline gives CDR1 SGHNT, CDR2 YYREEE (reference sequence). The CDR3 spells CASSRLGGFAYEQYF. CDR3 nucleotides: TGTGCCAGCAGCCGATTGGGGGGTTTTGCCTACGAGCAGTACTTC.

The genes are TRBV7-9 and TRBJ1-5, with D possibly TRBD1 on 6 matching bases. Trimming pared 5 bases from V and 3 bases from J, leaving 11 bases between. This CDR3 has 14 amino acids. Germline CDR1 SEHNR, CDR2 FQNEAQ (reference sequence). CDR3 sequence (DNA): TGTGCCAGCAGCGTTACAGGGTCCAATCAGCCCCAGCATTTT. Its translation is CASSVTGSNQPQHF.

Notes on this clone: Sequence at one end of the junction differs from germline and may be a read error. The DNA for the CDR3 is TGTGCCAGCAGCGTAACAGGGGCCGGCACTGAAGCTTTCTTT. This sequence encodes CASSVTGAGTEAFF. The gene calls are TRBV7-3 and TRBJ1-1; TRBD1 matches at 7 bases. The CDR3 is 14 residues long. CDR1 and CDR2 from the germline V gene are SGHTA and FQGTGA.

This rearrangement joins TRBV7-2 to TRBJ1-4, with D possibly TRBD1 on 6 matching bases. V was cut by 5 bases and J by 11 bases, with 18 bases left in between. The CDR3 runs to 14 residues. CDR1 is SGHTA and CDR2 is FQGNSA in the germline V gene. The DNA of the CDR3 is TGTGCCAGCAGCCCCCGGACAGACACTGCCAAACTGTTTTTT. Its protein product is CASSPRTDTAKLFF. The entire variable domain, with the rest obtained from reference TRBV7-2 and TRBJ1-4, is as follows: GAGVSQSPSNKVTEKGKDVELRCDPISGHTALYWYRQSLGQGLEFLIYFQGNSAPDKSGLPSDRFSAERTGGSVSTLTIQRTQQEDSAVYLCASSPRTDTAKLFFGSGTQLSVL.

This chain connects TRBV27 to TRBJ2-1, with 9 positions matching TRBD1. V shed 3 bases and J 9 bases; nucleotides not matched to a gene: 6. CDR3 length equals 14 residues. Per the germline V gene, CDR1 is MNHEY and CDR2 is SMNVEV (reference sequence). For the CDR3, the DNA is TGTGCCAGCAGTTTCTCACAGGGGGCCGGTGAGCAGTTCTTC. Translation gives CASSFSQGAGEQFF.

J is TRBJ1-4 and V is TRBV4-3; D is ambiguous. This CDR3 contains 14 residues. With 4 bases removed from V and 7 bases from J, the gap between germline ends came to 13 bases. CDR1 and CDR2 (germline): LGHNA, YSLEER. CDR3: CASSPVGISEKLFF. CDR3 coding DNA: TGCGCCAGCAGCCCCGTCGGGATAAGTGAAAAACTGTTTTTT.